Each of the 10 T cell receptor beta chains below was sequenced from the same sample in a study of blood T cell repertoires in COVID-19. The repertoire was sequenced with immunoSEQ multiplex PCR; TCRdb's copy has only in-frame clones and lacks some. The sample lists roughly 100,000 clones; 65% to 85% were seen once. The sample consisted of peripheral blood. The source of these receptors is a man in his 70s with active or convalescent COVID-19.

In DNA, the CDR3 is TGTGCCAGCAGCTATGGTCTAGCATCCTACAATGAGCAGTTCTTC. This codes for CASSYGLASYNEQFF. The rearrangement uses TRBV7-2 and TRBJ2-1; a possible D gene is TRBD2 (5 bases). Germline V gene lookup returns CDR1 SGHTA and CDR2 FQGNSA. Deletions cut 4 bases from V and 1 base from J, with 11 bases between. The CDR3 covers 15 residues. Filled out from reference TRBV7-2 and TRBJ2-1, the complete variable domain reads GAGVSQSPSNKVTEKGKDVELRCDPISGHTALYWYRQSLGQGLEFLIYFQGNSAPDKSGLPSDRFSAERTGGSVSTLTIQRTQQEDSAVYLCASSYGLASYNEQFFGPGTRLTVL.

The chain is built from TRBV6-5 and TRBJ1-6, with no clear D. The V end lost 4 bases, the J end lost 5 bases, and 12 bases lay between the germline ends. The germline CDR1 and CDR2 sequences are MNHEY and SVGAGI. This CDR3 region has 15 residues. The chain's CDR3 is CASSSSNTNNSPLHF. DNA for the CDR3: TGTGCCAGCAGTTCATCAAACACGAATAATTCACCCCTCCACTTT.

The J gene is TRBJ2-2, the V gene TRBV2; 8 bases line up with TRBD1. The CDR3 totals 13 residues. The germline gives CDR1 SNHLY, CDR2 FYNNEI. V lost 8 bases and J lost 5; bases outside the gene matches: 4. The CDR3 is CASARQGTGELFF. The CDR3 DNA reads as TGTGCCAGCGCACGACAGGGGACCGGGGAGCTGTTTTTT.

The rearrangement joins TRBV5-6 to TRBJ1-1; D is unclear. The CDR3 spans 14 residues. Germline V gene data show CDR1 as SGHDT and CDR2 as YYEEEE. The ends were cut back, 3 bases at V and 1 base at J, with 10 bases in the middle. CDR3 sequence reads: CASSSLEANTEAFF. CDR3 nucleotide sequence: TGTGCCAGCAGCTCCCTAGAGGCGAACACTGAAGCTTTCTTT.

This chain links TRBV6-5 with TRBJ2-7; 9 positions agree with TRBD1. Trimming took 5 bases from V and 7 from J; bases not matched to a gene: 6. This CDR3 region has 13 residues. Germline CDR1 reads MNHEY; CDR2 reads SVGAGI. CDR3 residues: CASSTGTGREQYF. CDR3 nucleotide sequence: TGTGCCAGCAGTACCGGGACAGGGAGGGAGCAGTACTTC.

This clone has only a few counts. This rearrangement joins TRBV7-8 to TRBJ1-4, with D possibly being TRBD1 (6 bases). CDR3 length equals 15 residues. The V gene's germline CDR1 is SGHVS and CDR2 FQNEAQ. Trimming pared 0 bases from V and 7 bases from J, leaving 12 bases between. The CDR3, as DNA: TGTGCCAGCAGCTTAGCGCCAGGGGCGCGTGAAAAACTGTTTTTT. This encodes CASSLAPGAREKLFF.

This clone was detected only a few times. This chain uses TRBV9 with TRBJ2-2; D perhaps matches TRBD2 (5 bases). The CDR3 totals 16 residues. Trimming removed 0 bases at V and 4 bases at J, with 13 bases between. Germline V gene sequence: CDR1 SGDLS, CDR2 YYNGEE. The CDR3 region has the DNA TGTGCCAGCAGCGTAGGATCCGGGATGGGCACCGGGGAGCTGTTTTTT. This gives the protein CASSVGSGMGTGELFF.

The V call is TRBV6-5, the J call TRBJ1-1; TRBD1 might be the D (6 bases). The germline V gene has CDR1 MNHEY and CDR2 SVGAGI. CDR3 length: 15 amino acids. The germline V and J ends were trimmed by 5 bases and 9 bases, with 22 bases remaining between them. CDR3 region: CASSLRTEPTFQAFF. The CDR3 nucleotides are TGTGCCAGCAGTCTCCGGACAGAGCCAACTTTCCAAGCTTTCTTT.

The CDR3 DNA reads as TGCGCCAGCAGCTGGGAGGACAGGGTAGGTGGCTACACCTTC. Translated, it gives CASSWEDRVGGYTF. The chain uses TRBV5-1 and TRBJ1-2; 8 nucleotides match TRBD1. After removal of 3 bases from V and 7 bases from J, the junction contained 8 bases not matched to a gene. The CDR3 has 14 residues. Per the germline V gene, CDR1 is SGHRS and CDR2 is YFSETQ.

V and J are TRBV14 and TRBJ1-1, with 9 bases fitting TRBD1. CDR1 is SGHDN, CDR2 FVKESK, per germline. There are 13 residues in the CDR3. V lost 2 bases, J lost 11 bases, and 6 bases stayed unmatched. CDR3 sequence (DNA): TGTGCCAGCAGCCAATTAGGGACAGGGAGTGCTTTCTTT. Amino acid sequence: CASSQLGTGSAFF.